A selection of T cell receptor beta chains follows, all from one sample in a study of OX40 agonist ivuxolimab in advanced cancers. The protocol was immunoSEQ multiplex PCR, while the TCRdb copy is restricted to in-frame clones and leaves out a portion. The table records some 50,000 clones, around nine tenths of them present only once. This material consisted of CD4+ or CD8+ T cells sorted from blood, taken in a trial of the OX40 agonist ivuxolimab. The receptors originated from an adult with an advanced solid tumor such as melanoma, head and neck, liver or kidney cancer. Each CDR3 is given with its conserved first and last residue. A D gene is named only where the DNA matches it firmly. Not every row has a clone size; where given, it reads once, few, many or a size class.

DNA: TGTGCCAGCAGCTTCGGAGGGACTGAAGCTTTCTTT
CDR3: CASSFGGTEAFF
J: TRBJ1-1
V: TRBV13
D: NA
size: NA

DNA: TGTGCCAGCTCCTCTCTGGCGGCGGTCGAGTTCTTC
CDR3: CASSSLAAVEFF
J: TRBJ2-1
V: TRBV5-6
D: NA
size: NA

DNA: TGTGCCAGCAGCCCTACAGAGGACACTGAAGCTTTCTTT
CDR3: CASSPTEDTEAFF
J: TRBJ1-1
V: TRBV7-9
D: NA
size: NA

DNA: TGTGCCAGCTCACCAAGGGACAGGGGGTTCCCTGAAGCTTTCTTT
CDR3: CASSPRDRGFPEAFF
J: TRBJ1-1
V: TRBV18
D: TRBD1
size: once

DNA: TGTGCCAGCAGCGGTTCAGGGGGGGAGTCAGAGACCCAGTACTTC
CDR3: CASSGSGGESETQYF
J: TRBJ2-5
V: TRBV9
D: NA
size: NA

DNA: TGTGCCAGCAGTTTCCGACGGGACGGCGACCCCTATGGCTACACCTTC
CDR3: CASSFRRDGDPYGYTF
J: TRBJ1-2
V: TRBV28
D: NA
size: NA

DNA: TGTGCCAGTGCGGGGCAGAGCACAGATACGCAGTATTTT
CDR3: CASAGQSTDTQYF
J: TRBJ2-3
V: TRBV19
D: NA
size: NA

DNA: TGTGCCAGCAGTGAACCAGGGACAGGGGGCAATGAGCAGTTCTTC
CDR3: CASSEPGTGGNEQFF
J: TRBJ2-1
V: TRBV6-1
D: TRBD1
size: medium-sized

DNA: TGTGCCAGCAGTTTAAACGTTTGGCAGCCCCAGCATTTT
CDR3: CASSLNVWQPQHF
J: TRBJ1-5
V: TRBV27
D: NA
size: NA

DNA: TGCAGCGTTGAAGATTTAGGGGACACTGAAGCTTTCTTT
CDR3: CSVEDLGDTEAFF
J: TRBJ1-1
V: TRBV29-1
D: NA
size: NA

DNA: TGTGCCAGCAGCTATGTGACCGACAGTCTCCGTTATAGCAATCAGCCCCAGCATTTT
CDR3: CASSYVTDSLRYSNQPQHF
J: TRBJ1-5
V: TRBV28
D: NA
size: NA

DNA: TGTGCCAGCAGTTCCTGGACCGGTGCAACTAATGAAAAACTGTTTTTT
CDR3: CASSSWTGATNEKLFF
J: TRBJ1-4
V: TRBV28
D: NA
size: NA

DNA: TGTGCCAGCAGCGGACAGGGGCCGAACACTGAAGCTTTCTTT
CDR3: CASSGQGPNTEAFF
J: TRBJ1-1
V: TRBV9
D: TRBD1
size: NA

DNA: TGCGCCAGCAGCCAAGATACAGGGGTGAACACTGAAGCTTTCTTT
CDR3: CASSQDTGVNTEAFF
J: TRBJ1-1
V: TRBV4-1
D: TRBD1
size: NA

DNA: TGTGCCAGCAGTTACTTGACAGGGAGGGAGGCGGAGACCCAGTACTTC
CDR3: CASSYLTGREAETQYF
J: TRBJ2-5
V: TRBV6-5
D: NA
size: NA

DNA: TGTGCCAGCTCAAATATTCCTAGCGTCGATGAGCAGTTCTTC
CDR3: CASSNIPSVDEQFF
J: TRBJ2-1
V: TRBV18
D: NA
size: NA

DNA: TGTGCCAGCAGTGATCCAGGGATCTATGGCTACACCTTC
CDR3: CASSDPGIYGYTF
J: TRBJ1-2
V: TRBV6-1
D: NA
size: NA

DNA: TGTGCCAGCAGTTTATTTCGGGGGGATGAGCAGTTCTTC
CDR3: CASSLFRGDEQFF
J: TRBJ2-1
V: TRBV28
D: TRBD2
size: NA

DNA: TGCGCCAGCAGTGAGTCACAACTAGCCCCATACAATGAGCAGTTCTTC
CDR3: CASSESQLAPYNEQFF
J: TRBJ2-1
V: TRBV10-1
D: NA
size: NA

DNA: TGTGCCAGCAGTTTGGAGGGGTACGACACTGAAGCTTTCTTT
CDR3: CASSLEGYDTEAFF
J: TRBJ1-1
V: TRBV28
D: NA
size: NA

DNA: TGTGCCAGCAGGGGCCTTCTCTATGGCTACACCTTC
CDR3: CASRGLLYGYTF
J: TRBJ1-2
V: TRBV6-1
D: NA
size: NA

DNA: TGTGCCTGGAGTGTAATTAGCAGCTACGAGCAGTACTTC
CDR3: CAWSVISSYEQYF
J: TRBJ2-7
V: TRBV30
D: NA
size: NA

DNA: TGTGCCAGCAGCGTGACAGGGGAGCAGTACTTC
CDR3: CASSVTGEQYF
J: TRBJ2-7
V: TRBV7-9
D: TRBD1
size: once

DNA: TGTGCCAGCAATACAGGGGGATCCACTGAAGCTTTCTTT
CDR3: CASNTGGSTEAFF
J: TRBJ1-1
V: TRBV27
D: TRBD1
size: NA

DNA: TGTGCCAGCAGCTCCGGGATCGAGGGGTATGAAAAACTGTTTTTT
CDR3: CASSSGIEGYEKLFF
J: TRBJ1-4
V: TRBV5-8
D: NA
size: NA

DNA: TGTGCCAGCAGCTTAGAGAATAACGTCGAGCAGTACTTC
CDR3: CASSLENNVEQYF
J: TRBJ2-7
V: TRBV7-9
D: NA
size: NA

DNA: TGTGCCAGCAGCTTAGACAGGGGCACTGAAGCTTTCTTT
CDR3: CASSLDRGTEAFF
J: TRBJ1-1
V: TRBV7-5
D: NA
size: NA